The 16 T cell receptor beta chains presented below share a single source sample, sequenced in a study of breast tumors, draining lymph nodes, adjacent tissues. TCRdb reanalysed the multiplex PCR reads using MiXCR and keeps one entry per CDR3 protein. Of tens of thousands of distinct CDR3 sequences listed, over 25% are singletons. Samples came from axillary lymph nodes draining the breast cancer. Sequencing was performed on axillary lymph node tissue. These TCRs come from a female donor with breast cancer. Some clones in this sample may be carry-over from other donors' samples.

V gene TRBV24-1 combines with J gene TRBJ2-5, with TRBD1 matching 7 bases. The CDR3 extends over 17 amino acids. V trimming: 1 base; J trimming: 1 base; junction bases outside the gene matches: 8. The V gene's germline CDR1 is KGHDR and CDR2 SFDVKD. The DNA of the CDR3 is TGTGCCACCAGTGATTTTTCCGAGGGGGCCCCCCAAGAGACCCAGTACTTC. Protein product: CATSDFSEGAPQETQYF.

With regard to this clonotype: The CDR3 carries no conserved terminal phenylalanine or tryptophan, so it likely arises from a read error. This chain links TRBV10-3 with TRBJ2-7, with D possibly TRBD2 on 6 matching bases. The CDR3 is made up of 16 amino acids. Germline V gene data show CDR1 as ENHRY and CDR2 as SYGVKD. CDR3: CATSGPAGRHHYEQYS. The CDR3 DNA follows: TGTGCCACCAGTGGCCCAGCGGGTCGCCATCACTACGAGCAGTACTCC.

This clonotype was detected ten times or more. The rearrangement links TRBV20-1 to TRBJ2-3; D tentatively reads TRBD1 or TRBD2 (5 bases each). Germline loops: CDR1 DFQATT, CDR2 SNEGSKA (reference sequence). This CDR3 contains 13 residues. V lost 1 base to trimming and J lost 6 bases, with 11 bases between them. CDR3 region: CSARAGGLDTQYF. In nucleotides, the CDR3 is TGCAGTGCTAGAGCTGGGGGTTTGGATACGCAGTATTTT.

As regards this clonotype: A much larger clone is a single base away; this may be a read error. The chain has TRBV20-1 and TRBJ2-1; 7 bases match TRBD2. The trim removed 3 bases at V and 9 bases at J, leaving 5 bases unmatched. This CDR3 region has 12 residues. Germline V gene sequence: CDR1 DFQATT, CDR2 SNEGSKA (reference sequence). The chain's CDR3 is CSASGRNREQFF. The CDR3, as DNA: TGCAGTGCTAGCGGGAGGAACCGTGAGCAGTTCTTC.

This clonotype was picked up many times. J is TRBJ2-2 and V is TRBV11-3; 10 bases fit TRBD1. Germline values: CDR1 SGHNT, CDR2 YENEEA. The CDR3 totals 15 residues. Trimming removed 5 bases from V and 4 bases from J; junction bases left unmatched: 4. CDR3 sequence reads: CASSPGQGSTGELFF. For the CDR3, the DNA is TGTGCCAGCAGCCCGGGACAGGGGAGCACCGGGGAGCTGTTTTTT.

For this clonotype: The CDR3 carries no conserved terminal phenylalanine or tryptophan, so it likely arises from a read error. The genes are TRBV9 and TRBJ1-1, with D unresolved. The V gene's germline CDR1 is SGDLS and CDR2 YYNGEE. Trimming took 0 bases from V and 3 from J, leaving 6 bases between them. This CDR3 comprises 13 residues. The CDR3, as DNA: TGTGCCAGCAGCGTAGTTGCGGACACTGAAGCTTTCTCT. Protein sequence: CASSVVADTEAFS.

This clonotype came up many times. The chain recombines TRBV19 with TRBJ2-5; D gene uncertain. The CDR3 is made up of 12 amino acids. CDR1 and CDR2 from the germline V gene are LNHDA and SQIVND (reference sequence). V was cut by 4 bases and J by 0 bases, with 3 bases left in between. CDR3 in amino acids: CASSRYQETQYF. The CDR3 bases are TGTGCCAGTAGTAGGTACCAAGAGACCCAGTACTTC.

This clonotype came up many times. This rearrangement joins TRBV5-6 to TRBJ2-7, with D tentatively TRBD1 or TRBD2 (5 bases each). The germline gives CDR1 SGHDT, CDR2 YYEEEE. Trimming left V 0 bases short and J 3 bases short, with 10 bases between. The CDR3 covers 14 residues. CDR3 amino acids: CASSLGRGVYEQYF. The DNA of the CDR3 is TGTGCCAGCAGCTTGGGTCGGGGCGTCTACGAGCAGTACTTC.

Only a few counts were recorded for this clonotype. This could be a read error, since a much larger clone is one nucleotide away. The chain links TRBV5-4 to TRBJ2-5, with D possibly being TRBD2 (6 bases). Germline loops: CDR1 SGHNT, CDR2 YYREEE (reference sequence). The CDR3 spans 14 residues. The V end lost 4 bases, the J end lost 1 base, and 11 bases lay between the germline ends. The chain's CDR3 is CASSGASAQETQYF. DNA for the CDR3: TGTGCCAGCAGCGGGGCTAGCGCCCAAGAGACCCAGTACTTC.

This clonotype was detected ten times or more. V is TRBV12-3 or TRBV12-4 and J is TRBJ1-6, with a weak D call TRBD1 (5 bases). Trimming took off 7 bases at V and 9 bases at J, with 22 bases between the two ends. The CDR3 contains 16 residues. In DNA, the CDR3 is TGTGCCAGCACTGGGGGGGGTTTGGGAAGTTTTTCACCCCTCCACTTT. This codes for CASTGGGLGSFSPLHF.

This clonotype was recorded many times. V gene TRBV25-1 combines with J gene TRBJ2-5, with a possible D match to TRBD1 (6 bases). The CDR3 is 13 residues long. Germline V CDR1 and CDR2: MGHDK, SYGVNS. V lost 7 bases and J 9 bases, leaving 18 bases between the germline ends. The CDR3 region has the DNA TGTGCCAGCACAGGGCCAGGCAGGGGCCCCCAGTACTTC. Amino acid sequence: CASTGPGRGPQYF.

This clonotype showed up just a few times. A much bigger clone sits one base away, suggesting this may be a read error. Since the CDR3 does not end with the conserved phenylalanine or tryptophan, this likely comes from a read error. The V and J genes are TRBV7-2 and TRBJ2-5, with D tentatively TRBD2 (6 bases). The germline V and J ends were trimmed by 3 bases and 2 bases, with 10 bases remaining between them. Germline V lookup: CDR1 SGHTA, CDR2 FQGNSA. The CDR3 consists of 14 residues. CDR3 protein: CASSFRRGQETQYL. For the CDR3, the DNA is TGTGCCAGCAGCTTCCGCCGGGGGCAAGAGACCCAGTACCTC.

Details on this clonotype: One end of the junction varies from germline; a read error may be responsible. The chain uses TRBV20-1 and TRBJ2-5; TRBD2 agrees at 10 bases. The CDR3 consists of 12 residues. Germline V gives CDR1 DFQATT, CDR2 SNEGSKA (reference sequence). The CDR3 nucleotides read TGCAGTTCTAGCGGGAGCAGGCAGACCCAGTACTTC. Its translation is CSSSGSRQTQYF.

The chain carries TRBV6-6 and TRBJ2-4; D may correspond to TRBD1 or TRBD2 (5 bases each). The CDR3 loop spans 18 amino acids. Germline loops: CDR1 MNHNY, CDR2 SVGAGI (reference sequence). V gave up 5 bases and J gave up 0 bases, with 20 bases separating them. CDR3 nucleotide sequence: TGTGCCAGCAGTCGCTACAGCTGGGACGTTCTAGCCAAAAACATTCAGTACTTC. It is translated as CASSRYSWDVLAKNIQYF.

This clonotype was seen at least ten times. The rearrangement links TRBV18 to TRBJ1-2; TRBD1 agrees at 7 bases. Germline V lookup: CDR1 KGHSH, CDR2 LQKENI. Germline trimming cut 3 bases from V and 3 bases from J; bases unmatched to any gene: 4. The CDR3 is made up of 14 amino acids. The CDR3 bases are TGTGCCAGCTCACCGACAGGGTCTTACTATGGCTACACCTTC. Amino acid sequence: CASSPTGSYYGYTF.

This clonotype was seen only a few times. The V and J genes are TRBV20-1 and TRBJ1-2, with D hard to call. Trimming stripped 6 bases from V and 2 bases from J, with 7 bases between. The CDR3 covers 11 residues. CDR1 is DFQATT and CDR2 is SNEGSKA in the germline V gene (reference sequence). CDR3 in amino acids: CSATPNYGYTF. The CDR3 DNA reads as TGCAGTGCCACACCAAACTATGGCTACACCTTC.